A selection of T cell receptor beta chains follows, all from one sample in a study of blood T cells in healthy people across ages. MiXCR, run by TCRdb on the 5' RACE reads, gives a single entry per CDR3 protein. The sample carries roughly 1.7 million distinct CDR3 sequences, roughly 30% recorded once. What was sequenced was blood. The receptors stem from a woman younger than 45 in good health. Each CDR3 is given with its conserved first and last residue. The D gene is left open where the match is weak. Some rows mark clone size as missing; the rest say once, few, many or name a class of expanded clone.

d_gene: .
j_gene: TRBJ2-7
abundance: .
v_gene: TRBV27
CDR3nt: TGTGTCAGCAGTTTTTTGCGGGACAAATCCTACGAGCAGTACTTC
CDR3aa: CVSSFLRDKSYEQYF

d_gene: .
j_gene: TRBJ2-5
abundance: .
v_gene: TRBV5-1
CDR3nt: TGCGCCAGCAGCTGGGATTTCAACCAAGAGACCCAGTACTTC
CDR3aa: CASSWDFNQETQYF

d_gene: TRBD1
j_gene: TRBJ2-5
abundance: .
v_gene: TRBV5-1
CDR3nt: TGCGCCAGCAGAGGGAGACAGGGAGAGACCCAGTACTTC
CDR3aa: CASRGRQGETQYF

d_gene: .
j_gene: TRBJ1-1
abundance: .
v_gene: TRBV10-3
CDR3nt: TGTGCCATCAAGAGCTGGGCCCCGAACACTGAAGCTTTCTTT
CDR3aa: CAIKSWAPNTEAFF

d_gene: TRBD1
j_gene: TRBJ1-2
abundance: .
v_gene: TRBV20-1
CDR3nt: TGCAGTGCAACCGGGACAGGGGGCTACACCTTC
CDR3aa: CSATGTGGYTF

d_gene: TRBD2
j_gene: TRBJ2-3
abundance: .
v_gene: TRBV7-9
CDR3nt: TGTGCCAGCAGCTGGCTAGCGGGAGGGGCCGATACGCAGTATTTT
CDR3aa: CASSWLAGGADTQYF

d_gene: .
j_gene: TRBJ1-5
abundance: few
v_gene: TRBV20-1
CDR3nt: TGCAGTGCTAGCCCCCAAGGGCGCAATCAGCCCCAGCATTTT
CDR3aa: CSASPQGRNQPQHF

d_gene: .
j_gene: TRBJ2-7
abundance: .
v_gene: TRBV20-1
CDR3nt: TGCAGTGCTAGAGCTCGGAGCTCCTACGAGCAGTACTTC
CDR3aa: CSARARSSYEQYF

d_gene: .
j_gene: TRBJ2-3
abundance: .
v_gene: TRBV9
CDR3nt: TGTGCCAGCAGCAATCTCGGAACAGATACGCAGTATTTT
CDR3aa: CASSNLGTDTQYF

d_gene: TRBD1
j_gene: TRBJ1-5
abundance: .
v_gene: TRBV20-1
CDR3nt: TGCAGTGTCAGAGACAGGGGGCTTTTCGGCAATCAGCCCCAGCATTTT
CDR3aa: CSVRDRGLFGNQPQHF

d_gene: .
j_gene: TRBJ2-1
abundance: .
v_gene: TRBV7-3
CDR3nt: TGTGCCAGCAGCTTAACCCCTAGCGAGGCGCATGAGCAGTTCTTC
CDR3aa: CASSLTPSEAHEQFF

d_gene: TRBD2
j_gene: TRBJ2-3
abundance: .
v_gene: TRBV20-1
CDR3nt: TGCAGTGCGGGGGAGGGCCGCGGGACAGATACGCAGTATTTT
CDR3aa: CSAGEGRGTDTQYF

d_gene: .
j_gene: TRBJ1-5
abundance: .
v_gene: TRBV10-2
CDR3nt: TGCGCCAGCAGTGACATGAATCAGCCCCAGCATTTT
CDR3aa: CASSDMNQPQHF

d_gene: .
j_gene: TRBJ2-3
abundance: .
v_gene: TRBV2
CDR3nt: TGTGCCAGCATCCTCGCGGGGGCCGGCACAGATACGCAGTATTTT
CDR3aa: CASILAGAGTDTQYF

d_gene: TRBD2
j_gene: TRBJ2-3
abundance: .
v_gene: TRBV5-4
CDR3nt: TGTGCCAGCAGCCCACGGGGGGGCATTGATACGCAGTATTTT
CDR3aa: CASSPRGGIDTQYF

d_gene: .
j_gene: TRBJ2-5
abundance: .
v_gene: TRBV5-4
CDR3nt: TGTGCCAGCAGCCCTGGGGGGTTCCCCCAAGAGACCCAGTACTTC
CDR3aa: CASSPGGFPQETQYF

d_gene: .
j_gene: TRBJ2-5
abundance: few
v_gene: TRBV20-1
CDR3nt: TGCAGTGCGGCTCCGGGACGGAGGGAGACCCAGTACTTC
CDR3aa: CSAAPGRRETQYF

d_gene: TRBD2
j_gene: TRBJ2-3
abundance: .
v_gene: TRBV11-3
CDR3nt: TGTGCCAGCAGCTGGGGACTAGCGTCTAGCACAGATACGCAGTATTTT
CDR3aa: CASSWGLASSTDTQYF

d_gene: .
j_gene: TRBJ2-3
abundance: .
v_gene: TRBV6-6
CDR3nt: TGTGCCAGCAGTTACCCGGTTTTGGGCGGGTTCACAGATACGCAGTATTTT
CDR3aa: CASSYPVLGGFTDTQYF

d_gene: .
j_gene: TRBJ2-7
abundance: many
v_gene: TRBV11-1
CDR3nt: TGTGCCAGCAGCCTATTTACCTACGAGCAGTACTTC
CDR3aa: CASSLFTYEQYF

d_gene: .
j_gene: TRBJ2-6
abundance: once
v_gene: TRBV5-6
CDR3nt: TGTGCCAGCAGCTTGAGGGACAAGGCACTTGGGGCCAACGTCCTGACTTTC
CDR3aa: CASSLRDKALGANVLTF

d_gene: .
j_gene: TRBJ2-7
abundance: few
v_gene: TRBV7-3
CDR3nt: TGTGCCAGCAGCCTAGGTCTCAGCGGCTCCTACGAGCAGTACTTC
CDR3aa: CASSLGLSGSYEQYF

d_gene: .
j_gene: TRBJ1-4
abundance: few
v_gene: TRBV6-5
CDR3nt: TGTGCCAGCAGTTACCGAGGGGGGGAAAAACTGTTTTTT
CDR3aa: CASSYRGGEKLFF

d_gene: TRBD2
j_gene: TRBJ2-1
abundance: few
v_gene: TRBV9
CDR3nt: TGTGCCAGCAGCGTATACGAGCGGGGGGGCGAGAATGAGCAGTTCTTC
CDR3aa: CASSVYERGGENEQFF

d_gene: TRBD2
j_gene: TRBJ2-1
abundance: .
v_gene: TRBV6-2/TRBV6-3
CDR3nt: TGTGCCAGCAGTTACCCTCTAGCGGGGGTGAGCGGTGAGCAGTTCTTC
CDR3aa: CASSYPLAGVSGEQFF

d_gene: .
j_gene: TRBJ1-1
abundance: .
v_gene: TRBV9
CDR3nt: TGTGCCAGCACCTATGGGAAATCGAACACTGAAGCTTTCTTT
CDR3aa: CASTYGKSNTEAFF

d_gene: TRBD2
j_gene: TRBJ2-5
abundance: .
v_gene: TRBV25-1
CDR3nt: TGTGCCAGCAGTGAAGGAGAACTAGCGGGAGTTGAAGAGACCCAGTACTTC
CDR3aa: CASSEGELAGVEETQYF

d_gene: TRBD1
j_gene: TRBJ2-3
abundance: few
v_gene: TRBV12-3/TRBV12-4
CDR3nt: TGTGCCAGCAGGCGTGGGACAGCCCCCTTGGGTACGCAGTATTTT
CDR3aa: CASRRGTAPLGTQYF

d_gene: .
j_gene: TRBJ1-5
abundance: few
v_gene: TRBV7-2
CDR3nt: TGTGCCAGCAGCCACCCGGGGGGTGGACAGCCCCAGCATTTT
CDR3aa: CASSHPGGGQPQHF

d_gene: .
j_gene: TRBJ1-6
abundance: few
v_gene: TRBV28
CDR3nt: TGTGCCAGCAGCACTCAGCAAGAGGGTGGTTCACCCCTCCACTTT
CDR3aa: CASSTQQEGGSPLHF

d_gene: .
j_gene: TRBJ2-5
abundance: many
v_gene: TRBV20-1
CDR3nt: TGCAGTGCTAATGATGTAGCGCAGGAGACCCAGTACTTC
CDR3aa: CSANDVAQETQYF

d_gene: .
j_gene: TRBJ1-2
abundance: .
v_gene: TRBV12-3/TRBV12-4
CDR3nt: TGTGCCAGCACCCTAAAGGGGCCTAGGCGTGGGTATGGCTACACCTTC
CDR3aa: CASTLKGPRRGYGYTF

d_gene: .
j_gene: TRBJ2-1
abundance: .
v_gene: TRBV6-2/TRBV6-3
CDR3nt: TGTGCCAGCAGTTACTTAGGCAATGAGCAGTTGTTC
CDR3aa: CASSYLGNEQLF

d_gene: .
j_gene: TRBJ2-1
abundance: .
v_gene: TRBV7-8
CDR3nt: TGTGCCAGCGGGGAAAGAGTGGGTGAGCAGTTCTTC
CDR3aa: CASGERVGEQFF

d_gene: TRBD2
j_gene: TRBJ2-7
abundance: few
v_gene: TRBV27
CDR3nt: TGTGCCAGCAGTTCTCTCCTCGGGACTAGCGGCCAAACCTACGAGCAGTACTTC
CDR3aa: CASSSLLGTSGQTYEQYF

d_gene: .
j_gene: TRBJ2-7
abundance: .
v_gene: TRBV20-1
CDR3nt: TGCAGTGCTAGAGATGCTCGACGGGCCTACGAGCAGTACTTC
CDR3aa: CSARDARRAYEQYF